Listed here are 7 T cell receptor beta chains from one sample, sequenced in a study of T cell repertoires in cytomegalovirus infection. No antigen has been assigned to these receptors. TCRdb passed the reads through MiXCR, listing each CDR3 protein once. The data hold nearly 700,000 distinct CDR3 sequences, with 30% to 40% observed a single time. Sequencing was performed on cultured PBMCs, taken from culture after CMV antigen stimulation. These receptors originate from a human donor in good health (CMV status not recorded). Some clones in this sample may be carry-over from other donors' samples.

This sequence joins TRBV12-3 or TRBV12-4 and TRBJ1-3; perhaps TRBD1 as D (6 bases). This CDR3 has 17 amino acids. V was clipped by 0 bases and J by 4 bases, with 16 bases between them. CDR3 sequence reads: CASSLATGGGYGNTIYF. In DNA form, the CDR3 reads TGTGCCAGCAGTTTAGCGACAGGCGGCGGATACGGAAACACCATATATTTT.

J is TRBJ2-7 and V is TRBV6-5; D is perhaps TRBD1 (5 bases). Germline-derived CDR1 and CDR2 are MNHEY and SVGAGI. V lost 6 bases, J lost 2 bases, and 20 bases lay in between. This CDR3 has 16 residues. CDR3 bases: TGTGCCAGCAGACACCGCGACTGGGCAGGGCCCTACGAGCAGTACTTC. It encodes CASRHRDWAGPYEQYF.

This clonotype was detected ten times or more. V usage is TRBV7-2 and J usage is TRBJ2-7; 8 positions match TRBD2. The length of the CDR3 is 14 residues. With V trimmed by 1 base and J by 2 bases, 1 base remained unmatched. CDR1 and CDR2 from the germline V gene are SGHTA and FQGNSA. As DNA, the CDR3 is TGTGCCAGCAGCTTAGGCGGGAGGCCCTACGAGCAGTACTTC. This gives the protein CASSLGGRPYEQYF.

This clonotype turned up a few times. This chain links TRBV19 with TRBJ2-3, with TRBD1 as a possible D gene (5 bases). The CDR3 is 14 residues long. Between the trimmed V and J ends, which lost 3 bases and 3 bases, there was a span of 10 bases. In germline, CDR1 is LNHDA, CDR2 SQIVND (reference sequence). CDR3 DNA: TGTGCCAGTAGTATCCAGGGCCGGACAGATACGCAGTATTTT. It encodes CASSIQGRTDTQYF.

The rearrangement joins TRBV12-3 or TRBV12-4 to TRBJ1-3; no firm D call. The CDR3 runs 14 residues. The ends were cut back, 5 bases at V and 4 bases at J, with 12 bases in the middle. In nucleotides, the CDR3 is TGTGCCAGCAGTCGAACTGGGGTCGGAAACACCATATATTTT. Its protein is CASSRTGVGNTIYF.

The chain has TRBV7-1 and TRBJ2-1; TRBD2 matches 7 bases. TRBV7-1 is given ORF status, its function remaining uncertain. V gave up 6 bases and J gave up 10 bases; unmatched junction bases: 6. CDR3 length: 12 residues. The CDR3 DNA sequence: TGTGCCAGCAGTTGGGACTATCGGGAGCAGTTCTTC. Its protein product is CASSWDYREQFF.

V is TRBV7-6 and J is TRBJ1-3; D not certain. This CDR3 contains 14 residues. V lost 3 bases to trimming and J lost 7 bases, with 13 bases between them. Per germline, CDR1 SGHVS and CDR2 FNYEAQ. The DNA for the CDR3 is TGTGCCAGCAGCTTGGGGTCGTCTCTGAACACCATATATTTT. Translated, it gives CASSLGSSLNTIYF. Using reference TRBV7-6 and TRBJ1-3 for the parts outside the CDR3, the full variable domain is GAGVSQSPRYKVTKRGQDVALRCDPISGHVSLYWYRQALGQGPEFLTYFNYEAQQDKSGLPNDRFSAERPEGSISTLTIQRTEQRDSAMYRCASSLGSSLNTIYFGEGSWLTVV.